This entry lists 20 T cell receptor beta chains sequenced from one sample in a study of T cell responses to AZD1222 COVID-19 vaccine. Data came from immunoSEQ multiplex PCR; TCRdb stores just in-frame clones and leaves some out. The table records almost 95,000 clones, approximately 81% of them present only once. The sequenced sample was peripheral blood, obtained 28 days after the second AZD1222 dose. The receptor source for this set is an adult who received the AZD1222 COVID-19 vaccine.

The chain's CDR3 is CAWSTGQGGETQYF. Here the CDR3 DNA reads TGTGCCTGGAGTACCGGACAGGGGGGAGAGACCCAGTACTTC. V is TRBV30 and J is TRBJ2-5; 10 positions agree with TRBD1. In germline, CDR1 is GTSNPN, CDR2 SVGIG (reference sequence). Trimming took 2 bases from V and 4 from J; bases not matched to a gene: 4. The CDR3 sequence is 14 residues long.

This sequence joins TRBV4-1 and TRBJ2-4; 9 nucleotides align to TRBD1. V trimming: 0 bases; J trimming: 4 bases; junction bases outside the gene matches: 4. This CDR3 spans 16 amino acids. Germline V gives CDR1 MGHRA, CDR2 YSYEKL. The CDR3 loop reads CASSQEAGQGKNIQYF. CDR3 in DNA: TGCGCCAGCAGCCAAGAAGCGGGACAGGGTAAAAACATTCAGTACTTC.

This clone was detected a few times. The rearrangement joins TRBV2 to TRBJ2-4; D is unresolved. Looked up from germline, CDR1 is SNHLY and CDR2 is FYNNEI. The CDR3 sequence is 15 residues long. The V end lost 1 base, the J end lost 3 bases, and 10 bases lay between the germline ends. Written as DNA, the CDR3 is TGTGCCAGCAGTGAAGGGCCTGTCCTCAAAAACATTCAGTACTTC. It yields the protein CASSEGPVLKNIQYF.

Written as DNA, the CDR3 is TGTGCCAGCAGTGCCAGACAGTCACCGAACACCGGGGAGCTGTTTTTT. Translation: CASSARQSPNTGELFF. The chain is built from TRBV6-1 and TRBJ2-2, with D possibly TRBD1 on 5 matching bases. The germline gives CDR1 MNHNS, CDR2 SASEGT. V was trimmed by 4 bases and J by 0 bases, leaving 12 bases between them. The CDR3 totals 16 residues.

V usage is TRBV7-9 and J usage is TRBJ1-1, with D hard to call. This CDR3 is 14 amino acids long. V dropped 2 bases and J dropped 6 bases, with 13 bases sitting between them. Looked up from germline, CDR1 is SEHNR and CDR2 is FQNEAQ (reference sequence). CDR3 DNA sequence: TGTGCCAGCAGCTTAACGGGCCAAAGGGCTGAAGCTTTCTTT. Amino acid sequence: CASSLTGQRAEAFF.

The V gene is TRBV12-3 or TRBV12-4, the J gene TRBJ1-2; no clear D. V was cut by 5 bases and J by 4 bases, with 11 bases left in between. This CDR3 is 13 amino acids long. The CDR3 here is CASSPFVSYGYTF. The CDR3 DNA sequence: TGTGCCAGCAGTCCTTTCGTAAGCTATGGCTACACCTTC.

The V gene is TRBV4-2, the J gene TRBJ2-7, with 8 bases that match TRBD2. CDR1 is LGHNA, CDR2 YNFKEQ, per germline. The CDR3 is made up of 18 amino acids. J gave up 4 bases and V 1 base, and 15 bases lay outside the gene matches. The CDR3 sequence: CASSQAPMTSERWYEQYF. Here the CDR3 DNA reads TGTGCCAGCAGCCAAGCGCCGATGACTAGCGAAAGGTGGTACGAGCAGTACTTC.

The chain couples TRBV5-4 to TRBJ2-2; 9 bases align to TRBD2. The trim removed 7 bases at V and 5 bases at J, leaving 9 bases unmatched. Germline values: CDR1 SGHNT, CDR2 YYREEE (reference sequence). The CDR3 is 15 amino acids. The DNA for the CDR3 is TGTGCCAGCCGGCGACAGCGGGAGGTTACCGGGGAGCTGTTTTTT. It is translated as CASRRQREVTGELFF.

The genes are TRBV5-6 and TRBJ2-3, with TRBD2 matching 12 bases. The CDR3 loop spans 15 amino acids. Germline V gene sequence: CDR1 SGHDT, CDR2 YYEEEE. After removal of 4 bases from V and 6 bases from J, the junction contained 6 bases not matched to a gene. CDR3 sequence: CASSQTSGSWDTQYF. CDR3 in DNA: TGTGCCAGCAGCCAGACTAGCGGGAGTTGGGATACGCAGTATTTT.

This sequence joins TRBV9 and TRBJ2-7; TRBD1 matches 7 bases. The CDR3 runs 14 residues. Germline loops: CDR1 SGDLS, CDR2 YYNGEE. The trim removed 1 base at V and 2 bases at J, leaving 3 bases unmatched. The CDR3 DNA reads TGTGCCAGCAGCGTACAGGGGGTGCCCTACGAGCAGTACTTC. This sequence encodes CASSVQGVPYEQYF.

V is TRBV3-1 (or the pseudogene TRBV3-2) and J is TRBJ2-2; D call uncertain. The germline V gene encodes CDR1 LGHDT and CDR2 YNNKEL (reference sequence). The V end lost 6 bases, the J end lost 7 bases, and 15 bases lay between the germline ends. The CDR3 sequence is 14 residues long. For the CDR3, the DNA is TGTGCCAGCAGTCGCAGGTCCCTTGGCGGGGAGCTGTTTTTT. Protein sequence: CASSRRSLGGELFF.

J is TRBJ2-4 and V is TRBV6-5; D is unclear. This CDR3 spans 13 amino acids. CDR1 MNHEY and CDR2 SVGAGI come from the germline V gene. Between the trimmed V and J ends, which lost 2 bases and 1 base, there was a span of 3 bases. DNA of the CDR3: TGTGCCAGCAGTTACGCGGCCAAAAACATTCAGTACTTC. It codes for CASSYAAKNIQYF.

The CDR3 spells CASSLAPSGGGEKLFF. In DNA form, the CDR3 reads TGCGCCAGCAGCTTGGCTCCGAGTGGCGGGGGTGAAAAACTGTTTTTT. The chain has TRBV5-1 and TRBJ1-4; D is perhaps TRBD1 (5 bases). Trimming cost V 0 bases and J 7 bases, with 16 bases left between them. The CDR3 has 16 residues. Germline lookup yields CDR1 SGHRS and CDR2 YFSETQ.

The rearrangement links TRBV6-6 to TRBJ1-6, with TRBD1 identical over 10 bases. CDR1 is MNHNY and CDR2 is SVGAGI in the germline V gene (reference sequence). The CDR3 runs to 14 residues. Trimming took 6 bases from V and 9 from J; bases not matched to a gene: 5. The CDR3 region has the DNA TGTGCCAGCAGCCGGACAGGGGGGGGTTCACCCCTCCACTTT. It codes for CASSRTGGGSPLHF.

The V gene is TRBV18, the J gene TRBJ1-1; TRBD1 is a possible D gene (5 bases). CDR1 KGHSH and CDR2 LQKENI come from the germline V gene. V gave up 6 bases and J gave up 3 bases, with 17 bases separating them. CDR3 length: 15 amino acids. CDR3: CASSLGHKGDTEAFF. The CDR3 nucleotides read TGTGCCAGCTCCCTCGGACACAAAGGTGACACTGAAGCTTTCTTT.

V and J are TRBV10-2 and TRBJ1-2; D is unresolved. With 2 bases removed from V and 4 bases from J, the gap between germline ends came to 5 bases. Germline CDR1 WSHSY, CDR2 SAAADI. CDR3 length equals 12 residues. The CDR3 nucleotides read TGCGCCAGCAGTGAGGGAAGCTATGGCTACACCTTC. It yields the protein CASSEGSYGYTF.

The genes are TRBV12-3 or TRBV12-4 and TRBJ2-1; TRBD1 might be the D (6 bases). This CDR3 spans 13 amino acids. Trimming cost V 3 bases and J 8 bases, with 11 bases left between them. The CDR3 DNA is TGTGCCAGCAGTTTGGTGGGGGCTGATGAGCAGTTCTTC. Translated: CASSLVGADEQFF.

V gene TRBV30 combines with J gene TRBJ2-1, with 10 nucleotides matching TRBD2. The CDR3 sequence is 19 residues long. CDR1 and CDR2 from the germline V gene are GTSNPN and SVGIG (reference sequence). The trim removed 2 bases at V and 7 bases at J, leaving 20 bases unmatched. The chain's CDR3 is CAWSSDHGEREGIKNEQFF. The CDR3 DNA sequence: TGTGCCTGGAGTTCTGATCACGGCGAGCGGGAGGGCATAAAGAATGAGCAGTTCTTC. The variable domain in full, with the rest retrieved from reference TRBV30 and TRBJ2-1, is SQTIHQWPATLVQPVGSPLSLECTVEGTSNPNLYWYRQAAGRGLQLLFYSVGIGQISSEVPQNLSASRPQDRQFILSSKKLLLSDSGFYLCAWSSDHGEREGIKNEQFFGPGTRLTVL.

Only a few counts were recorded for this clone. J is TRBJ2-7 and V is TRBV5-1, with 9 nucleotides matching TRBD1. This CDR3 region has 15 residues. V lost 7 bases to trimming and J lost 0 bases; unmatched junction nucleotides: 8. Germline CDR1 is SGHRS and CDR2 is YFSETQ. CDR3 in DNA: TGCGCCAGCGCTCTTGACAGGGGGACCTCCTACGAGCAGTACTTC. Translation gives CASALDRGTSYEQYF.

The rearrangement joins TRBV9 to TRBJ2-2, with 10 bases matching TRBD2. CDR3 length equals 16 residues. CDR1 is SGDLS and CDR2 is YYNGEE in the germline V gene. The V segment lost 4 bases and the J segment 5 bases; nucleotides outside the gene matches: 8. This CDR3 is CASSPLAGEETGELFF. DNA of the CDR3: TGTGCCAGCAGCCCTCTAGCGGGAGAGGAAACCGGGGAGCTGTTTTTT.